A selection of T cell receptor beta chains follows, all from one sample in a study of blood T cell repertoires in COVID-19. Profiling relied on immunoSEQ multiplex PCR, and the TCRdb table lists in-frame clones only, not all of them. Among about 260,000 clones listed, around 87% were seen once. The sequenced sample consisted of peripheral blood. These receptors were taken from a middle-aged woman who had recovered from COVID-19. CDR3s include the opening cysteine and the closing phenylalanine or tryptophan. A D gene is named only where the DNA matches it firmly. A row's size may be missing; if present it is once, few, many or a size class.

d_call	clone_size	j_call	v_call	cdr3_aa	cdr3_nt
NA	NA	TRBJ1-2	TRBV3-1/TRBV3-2	CASSQDRAGYTF	TGTGCCAGCAGCCAAGACAGGGCTGGCTACACCTTC
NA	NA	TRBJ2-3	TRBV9	CASSVGSGDTQYF	TGTGCCAGCAGCGTAGGGTCGGGAGATACGCAGTATTTT
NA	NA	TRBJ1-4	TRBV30	CAWSVRGLTEKLFF	TGTGCCTGGAGTGTCCGGGGATTAACTGAAAAACTGTTTTTT
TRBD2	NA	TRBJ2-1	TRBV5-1	CASSLGLAGYNEQFF	TGCGCCAGCAGCTTGGGGCTAGCGGGGTACAATGAGCAGTTCTTC
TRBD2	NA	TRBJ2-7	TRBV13	CASSLGFGGGVNYEQYF	TGTGCCAGCAGCTTAGGCTTCGGCGGGGGGGTTAACTACGAGCAGTACTTC
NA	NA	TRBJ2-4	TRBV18	CASHQGAGVGNIQYF	TGTGCCAGCCACCAAGGGGCAGGAGTTGGAAACATTCAGTACTTC
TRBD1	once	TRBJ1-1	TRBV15	CATSDHRGSTEAFF	TGTGCCACCAGCGATCACAGGGGGAGCACTGAAGCTTTCTTT
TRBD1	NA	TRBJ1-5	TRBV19	CASSIVPLTGANQPQHF	TGTGCCAGTAGTATAGTGCCCTTGACAGGGGCGAATCAGCCCCAGCATTTT
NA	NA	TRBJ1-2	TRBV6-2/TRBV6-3	CASSSRSPGGYTF	TGTGCCAGCAGTTCCCGTTCACCGGGGGGCTACACCTTC
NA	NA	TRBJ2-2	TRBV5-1	CASSSTANTGELFF	TGCGCCAGCAGCTCGACAGCGAACACCGGGGAGCTGTTTTTT
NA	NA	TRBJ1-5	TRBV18	CASSPGLGGPQHF	TGTGCCAGCTCACCGGGACTGGGGGGGCCCCAGCATTTT
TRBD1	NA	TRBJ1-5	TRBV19	CASSPPRDRGDQPQHF	TGTGCCAGTAGTCCCCCCCGGGACAGGGGGGATCAGCCCCAGCATTTT
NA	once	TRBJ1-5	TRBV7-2	CASSFFQGLGQPQHF	TGTGCCAGCAGCTTTTTCCAGGGGTTAGGGCAGCCCCAGCATTTT
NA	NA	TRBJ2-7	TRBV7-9	CASSLGTAGHEQYF	TGTGCCAGCAGCTTAGGTACCGCAGGCCACGAGCAGTACTTC
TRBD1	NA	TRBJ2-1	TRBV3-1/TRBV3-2	CASSQGGQGNEFF	TGTGCCAGCAGCCAAGGGGGACAGGGGAACGAGTTCTTC
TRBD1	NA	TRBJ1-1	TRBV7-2	CASSLGRGTGEAFF	TGTGCCAGCAGCTTAGGGCGGGGGACAGGTGAAGCTTTCTTT
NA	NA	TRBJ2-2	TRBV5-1	CASLGGQSTGELFF	TGCGCCAGCCTCGGGGGGCAAAGCACCGGGGAGCTGTTTTTT
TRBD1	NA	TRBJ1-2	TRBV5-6	CASSGGQASFYGYTF	TGTGCCAGCAGCGGGGGACAGGCATCCTTCTATGGCTACACCTTC
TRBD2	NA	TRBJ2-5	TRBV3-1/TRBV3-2	CASSQAGGIQETQYF	TGTGCCAGCAGCCAGGCGGGGGGTATCCAAGAGACCCAGTACTTC
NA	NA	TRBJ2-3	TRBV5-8	CASTFGADTQYF	TGTGCCAGCACCTTCGGGGCAGATACGCAGTATTTT
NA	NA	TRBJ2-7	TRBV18	CASSPVMGPYEQYF	TGTGCCAGCTCACCAGTCATGGGCCCCTACGAGCAGTACTTC
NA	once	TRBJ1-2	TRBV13	CASSSNYPGDGYTF	TGTGCCAGCAGCTCGAACTATCCAGGGGATGGCTACACCTTC
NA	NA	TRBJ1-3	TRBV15	CATSRDRRSGNTIYF	TGTGCCACCAGCAGAGATCGCAGGTCTGGAAACACCATATATTTT
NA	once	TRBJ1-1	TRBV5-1	CASSLAYSRNTEAFF	TGCGCCAGCAGCTTGGCCTATAGCAGAAACACTGAAGCTTTCTTT
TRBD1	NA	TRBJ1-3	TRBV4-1	CASSQVGRDRGNTIYF	TGCGCCAGCAGCCAAGTTGGCCGGGACAGGGGAAACACCATATATTTT
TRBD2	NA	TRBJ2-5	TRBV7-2	CASSPGVLAGNQETQYF	TGTGCCAGCAGCCCCGGCGTACTAGCGGGGAACCAAGAGACCCAGTACTTC
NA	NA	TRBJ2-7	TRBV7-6	CASSLDLAPYEQYF	TGTGCCAGCAGCTTGGATTTAGCCCCCTACGAGCAGTACTTC
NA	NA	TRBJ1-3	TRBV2	CASNSQGIVLGNTIYF	TGTGCCAGCAATTCACAGGGTATCGTCCTTGGAAACACCATATATTTT
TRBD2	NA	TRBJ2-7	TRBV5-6	CASSLRRGGGQYF	TGTGCCAGCAGCTTACGGCGGGGGGGAGGGCAGTACTTC
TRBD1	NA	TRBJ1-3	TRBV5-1	CASSPTGVSGNTIYF	TGCGCCAGCAGCCCGACAGGGGTGAGCGGAAACACCATATATTTT
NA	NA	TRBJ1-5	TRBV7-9	CASSWGDSNQPQHF	TGTGCCAGCAGTTGGGGGGATAGCAATCAGCCCCAGCATTTT
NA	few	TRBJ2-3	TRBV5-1	CASSRTSTDTQYF	TGCGCCAGCAGCAGGACATCCACAGATACGCAGTATTTT
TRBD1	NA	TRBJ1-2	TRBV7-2	CASSLRGQQSNYGYTF	TGTGCCAGCAGCTTAAGGGGACAGCAGTCTAACTATGGCTACACCTTC
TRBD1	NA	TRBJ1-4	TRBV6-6	CASRRTGVRNEKLFF	TGTGCCAGCAGGAGGACAGGCGTTCGTAATGAAAAACTGTTTTTT
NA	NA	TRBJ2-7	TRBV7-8	CASSRSPPIVYEQYF	TGTGCCAGCAGCCGTAGCCCACCGATAGTATACGAGCAGTACTTC
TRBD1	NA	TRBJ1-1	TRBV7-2	CASSLRTGLGTEAFF	TGTGCCAGCAGCCTTAGGACAGGGCTAGGCACTGAAGCTTTCTTT
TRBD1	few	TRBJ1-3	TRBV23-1	CASRRGQEGNTIYF	TGCGCCAGCAGACGCGGACAGGAGGGAAACACCATATATTTT
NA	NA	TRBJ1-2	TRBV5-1	CASSLVFSQGNYGYTF	TGCGCCAGCAGCTTGGTTTTCAGTCAGGGCAACTATGGCTACACCTTC
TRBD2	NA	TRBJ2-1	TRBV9	CASSANSGGTYNEQFF	TGTGCCAGCAGCGCGAATAGCGGGGGGACATACAATGAGCAGTTCTTC
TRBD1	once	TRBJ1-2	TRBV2	CASRPGQGADYGYTF	TGTGCCAGCAGACCGGGACAGGGGGCTGACTATGGCTACACCTTC
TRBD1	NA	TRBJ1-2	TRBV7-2	CASSLNRGYGYTF	TGTGCCAGCAGCCTGAACAGGGGCTATGGCTACACCTTC
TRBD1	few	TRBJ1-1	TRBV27	CASGTGVTPKAFF	TGTGCCAGCGGGACAGGGGTTACTCCAAAAGCTTTCTTT
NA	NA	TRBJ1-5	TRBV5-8	CASSTTGYDQPQHF	TGTGCCAGCAGCACCACAGGGTATGATCAGCCCCAGCATTTT
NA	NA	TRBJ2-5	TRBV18	CASSPGAGQETQYF	TGTGCCAGCTCACCAGGCGCAGGCCAAGAGACCCAGTACTTC
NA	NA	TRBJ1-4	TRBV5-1	CASSFVNGRGEKLFF	TGCGCCAGCAGCTTCGTCAACGGCCGGGGTGAAAAACTGTTTTTT
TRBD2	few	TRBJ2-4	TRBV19	CASKQAPGGLNIQYF	TGTGCCAGTAAACAGGCCCCGGGGGGGCTGAACATTCAGTACTTC
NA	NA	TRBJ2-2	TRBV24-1	CATSDAGTGELFF	TGTGCCACCAGTGATGCGGGGACCGGGGAGCTGTTTTTT
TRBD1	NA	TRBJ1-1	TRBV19	CACSSRPGGSAAEAFF	TGTGCCTGCAGTAGCCGGCCAGGGGGCTCCGCGGCTGAAGCTTTCTTT
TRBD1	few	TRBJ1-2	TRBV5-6	CASSLRQGGGYTF	TGTGCCAGCAGCTTGCGACAGGGAGGTGGCTACACCTTC
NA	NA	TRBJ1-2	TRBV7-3	CASSSSGSANGYTF	TGTGCCAGCAGCTCGTCCGGGAGCGCCAATGGCTACACCTTC
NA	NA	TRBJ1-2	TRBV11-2	CASSFYEGYTF	TGTGCCAGCAGCTTTTACGAGGGCTACACCTTC
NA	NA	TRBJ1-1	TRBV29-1	CSVHGQPGGTEAFF	TGCAGCGTCCACGGACAGCCCGGCGGGACTGAAGCTTTCTTT
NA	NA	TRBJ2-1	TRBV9	CASSPKSLTGNEQFF	TGTGCCAGCAGCCCCAAATCGTTGACAGGCAATGAGCAGTTCTTC
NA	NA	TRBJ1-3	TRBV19	CASSKRASGNTIYF	TGTGCCAGTAGTAAGCGGGCCTCTGGAAACACCATATATTTT
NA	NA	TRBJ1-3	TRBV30	CAGAGGAGNTIYF	TGTGCCGGCGCTGGGGGGGCCGGAAACACCATATATTTT
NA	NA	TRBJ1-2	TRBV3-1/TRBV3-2	CASSPRAGAIYGYTF	TGTGCCAGCAGCCCCCGCGCGGGGGCAATTTATGGCTACACCTTC